These 23 T cell receptor beta chains share one sample of origin, sequenced in a study of technical replicates of blood from a handful of donors. TCRdb's table, derived via immunoSEQ multiplex PCR, lists solely in-frame clones and lacks some. This table has roughly 71,000 clones, around 95% appearing once. Sequenced input: T cells isolated from PBMCs. The source is a human donor in good health.

This clone has only one observation. The V gene is TRBV5-4, the J gene TRBJ2-7; weak D call: TRBD1 (6 bases). V lost 2 bases and J 3 bases, leaving 12 bases between the germline ends. The CDR3 loop spans 14 amino acids. CDR1 and CDR2 from the germline V gene are SGHNT and YYREEE (reference sequence). CDR3 DNA: TGTGCCAGCAGCTTCCTCTCAGGGGACTACGAGCAGTACTTC. Amino acid sequence: CASSFLSGDYEQYF.

This chain joins TRBV27 and TRBJ1-1; TRBD1 is a possible D gene (5 bases). Trimming removed 2 bases at V and 3 bases at J, with 7 bases between. Looked up from germline, CDR1 is MNHEY and CDR2 is SMNVEV (reference sequence). There are 13 residues in the CDR3. The CDR3 DNA sequence: TGTGCCAGCAGTTTAGGGGCACACACTGAAGCTTTCTTT. Protein product: CASSLGAHTEAFF.

The chain uses TRBV7-9 and TRBJ2-6; D call uncertain. This CDR3 is built from 15 residues. Germline V gene lookup returns CDR1 SEHNR and CDR2 FQNEAQ (reference sequence). Trimming removed 5 bases from V and 2 bases from J, with 10 bases in between. CDR3 bases: TGTGCCAGCAGCCTAGTGGCAGCTGGGGCCAACGTCCTGACTTTC. It translates to CASSLVAAGANVLTF. Together with reference TRBV7-9 and TRBJ2-6, the CDR3 gives the full variable domain: DTGVSQNPRHKITKRGQNVTFRCDPISEHNRLYWYRQTLGQGPEFLTYFQNEAQLEKSRLLSDRFSAERPKGSFSTLEIQRTEQGDSAMYLCASSLVAAGANVLTFGAGSRLTVL.

This chain uses TRBV28 with TRBJ2-1; no reliable D call. With 8 bases removed from V and 0 bases from J, the gap between germline ends came to 11 bases. The CDR3 has 14 residues. Germline V CDR1 and CDR2: MDHEN, SYDVKM. CDR3 in amino acids: CASGVTGSYNEQFF. CDR3 coding DNA: TGTGCCAGCGGAGTGACGGGCTCCTACAATGAGCAGTTCTTC.

This chain joins TRBV28 and TRBJ2-2; D remains ambiguous. From germline, CDR1 is MDHEN and CDR2 SYDVKM. V was cut by 7 bases and J by 3 bases, with 9 bases left in between. This CDR3 has 13 residues. CDR3 coding DNA: TGTGCCAGCACCAAATTTGACACCGGGGAGCTGTTTTTT. Protein: CASTKFDTGELFF.

The CDR3 loop reads CASSPQGNYGYTF. In DNA form, the CDR3 reads TGTGCCAGCAGCCCCCAGGGCAACTATGGCTACACCTTC. The chain links TRBV7-9 to TRBJ1-2, with D possibly being TRBD1 (5 bases). CDR3 length: 13 amino acids. Trimming stripped 5 bases from V and 2 bases from J, with 9 bases between. Germline V gives CDR1 SEHNR, CDR2 FQNEAQ (reference sequence).

The chain combines TRBV6-6 with TRBJ1-2; D gene unclear. The V end was cut by 8 bases, the J end by 3 bases, with 7 bases between. The CDR3 has 11 amino acids. Germline V CDR1 and CDR2: MNHNY, SVGAGI (reference sequence). The DNA of the CDR3 is TGTGCCAGCCGGAGGGACTATGGCTACACCTTC. Its translation is CASRRDYGYTF.

This chain links TRBV7-9 with TRBJ2-7; a possible D gene is TRBD1 (5 bases). The CDR3 totals 16 residues. V gave up 2 bases and J gave up 0 bases, with 14 bases separating them. Germline V gene sequence: CDR1 SEHNR, CDR2 FQNEAQ (reference sequence). The CDR3 sequence is CASSLTPAGFSYEQYF. DNA for the CDR3: TGTGCCAGCAGCTTAACCCCCGCAGGGTTCTCCTACGAGCAGTACTTC.

The chain combines TRBV6-6 with TRBJ1-2; 8 bases align to TRBD1. In germline, CDR1 is MNHNY, CDR2 SVGAGI (reference sequence). Unmatched junction bases numbered 13, after V lost 6 bases and J lost 4 bases. The CDR3 covers 16 residues. The CDR3 DNA sequence: TGTGCCAGCAGAAATTCGGACAGGGACGAGTTCTATGGCTACACCTTC. It translates to CASRNSDRDEFYGYTF.

The chain joins TRBV23-1 to TRBJ2-7, with TRBD1 matching 9 bases. TRBV23-1 qualifies as an ORF whose function is uncertain. Germline trimming cut 8 bases from V and 5 bases from J; bases unmatched to any gene: 4. The CDR3 is 12 residues long. The CDR3 protein is CASGQGFDEQYF. In DNA, the CDR3 is TGCGCCAGCGGACAGGGGTTCGACGAGCAGTACTTC.

CDR3: CASSTSANTGELFF. CDR3 coding DNA: TGTGCCAGCAGTACTAGCGCTAACACCGGGGAGCTGTTTTTT. The chain joins TRBV27 to TRBJ2-2, with 7 nucleotides matching TRBD2. The CDR3 loop spans 14 amino acids. Unmatched junction bases numbered 2, after V lost 5 bases and J lost 2 bases. Looked up from germline, CDR1 is MNHEY and CDR2 is SMNVEV (reference sequence).

The chain uses TRBV11-2 and TRBJ2-1, with TRBD1 as a possible D gene (6 bases). V lost 8 bases and J 15 bases, leaving 20 bases between the germline ends. The germline V gene has CDR1 SGHAT and CDR2 FQNNGV. The CDR3 runs to 12 residues. The CDR3 region has the DNA TGTGCCAGCGAAAGAGTGAGGGGGATCGCGTTCTTC. Amino acids: CASERVRGIAFF.

The chain couples TRBV14 to TRBJ2-3; 14 nucleotides align to TRBD2. V lost 4 bases and J lost 4; bases outside the gene matches: 13. CDR1 and CDR2 (germline): SGHDN, FVKESK. This CDR3 has 19 residues. The CDR3 bases are TGTGCCAGCAGCCGACATGGGACTAGCGGGAGTTTCAGGGCAGATACGCAGTATTTT. As protein: CASSRHGTSGSFRADTQYF.

This rearrangement joins TRBV11-3 to TRBJ2-7; 11 bases match TRBD1. The CDR3 is made up of 16 amino acids. The V segment lost 6 bases and the J segment 5 bases; nucleotides outside the gene matches: 12. CDR1 and CDR2 from the germline V gene are SGHNT and YENEEA. CDR3 DNA: TGTGCCAGCAGAACTTCCGGGACAGGGGGTTCCGACGAGCAGTACTTC. This codes for CASRTSGTGGSDEQYF.

The chain links TRBV27 to TRBJ2-1, with 10 bases fitting TRBD2. Germline loops: CDR1 MNHEY, CDR2 SMNVEV (reference sequence). Trimming took 6 bases from V and 5 from J; bases not matched to a gene: 4. The CDR3 is made up of 14 amino acids. Written as DNA, the CDR3 is TGTGCCAGCAGGGGAGCGGGGGGGAACAATGAGCAGTTCTTC. Residues: CASRGAGGNNEQFF.

The chain uses TRBV5-8 and TRBJ1-1; 9 bases are shared with TRBD1. Per the germline V gene, CDR1 is SGHTS and CDR2 is YDEGEE. With 3 bases clipped from V and 1 base from J, the junction kept 4 bases outside the gene matches. This CDR3 region has 15 residues. The CDR3 protein is CASSYPGQGNTEAFF. The CDR3 DNA reads as TGTGCCAGCAGCTATCCGGGACAGGGGAACACTGAAGCTTTCTTT.

The rearrangement uses TRBV19 and TRBJ2-7; D gene unclear. CDR1 and CDR2 from the germline V gene are LNHDA and SQIVND (reference sequence). This CDR3 spans 14 amino acids. V dropped 2 bases and J dropped 3 bases, with 11 bases sitting between them. The CDR3 region has the DNA TGTGCCAGTAGTATAACGGCAGGTCGCTACGAGCAGTACTTC. Translated: CASSITAGRYEQYF.

The chain recombines TRBV6-5 with TRBJ2-5, with D perhaps matching TRBD1 (5 bases). V was trimmed by 5 bases and J by 1 base, leaving 14 bases between them. The CDR3 spans 15 residues. Germline CDR1 is MNHEY and CDR2 is SVGAGI. The CDR3 nucleotides are TGTGCCAGCAGTGCCCTAGGAAGGGGCCAAGAGACCCAGTACTTC. This sequence encodes CASSALGRGQETQYF.

A single count supports this clone. The rearrangement links TRBV6-6 to TRBJ1-5; 9 bases align to TRBD1. Germline values: CDR1 MNHNY, CDR2 SVGAGI (reference sequence). CDR3 size: 15 residues. The ends lost 5 bases at V and 4 bases at J; junction bases unmatched: 6. In nucleotides, the CDR3 is TGTGCCAGCAGTACAGGGGGCGCGAGGAATCAGCCCCAGCATTTT. This translates into CASSTGGARNQPQHF.

The CDR3, as DNA: TGTGCCAGCAGGGATTTAGCGGGAGTAACCAATGAGCAGTTCTTC. Protein product: CASRDLAGVTNEQFF. The chain uses TRBV9 and TRBJ2-1; 9 bases map to TRBD2. Germline V gives CDR1 SGDLS, CDR2 YYNGEE. This CDR3 comprises 15 residues. The trim removed 5 bases at V and 6 bases at J, leaving 9 bases unmatched. Together with reference TRBV9 and TRBJ2-1, the CDR3 gives the full variable domain: DSGVTQTPKHLITATGQRVTLRCSPRSGDLSVYWYQQSLDQGLQFLIQYYNGEERAKGNILERFSAQQFPDLHSELNLSSLELGDSALYFCASRDLAGVTNEQFFGPGTRLTVL.

The chain has TRBV9 and TRBJ1-1; 7 nucleotides align to TRBD1. Per the germline V gene, CDR1 is SGDLS and CDR2 is YYNGEE. The V segment lost 4 bases and the J segment 6 bases; nucleotides outside the gene matches: 9. CDR3 length: 14 amino acids. The CDR3 is CASSPQTGISEAFF. Here the CDR3 DNA reads TGTGCCAGCAGCCCCCAGACAGGGATCTCTGAAGCTTTCTTT.

In DNA form, the CDR3 reads TGTGCCAGCAGCGAGAGGGGGCTATTAGCCAAAAACATTCAGTACTTC. It codes for CASSERGLLAKNIQYF. The chain links TRBV9 to TRBJ2-4, with 7 bases matching TRBD1. The V segment lost 3 bases and the J segment 0 bases; nucleotides outside the gene matches: 6. Germline CDR1 and CDR2: SGDLS and YYNGEE. This CDR3 spans 16 amino acids.

This chain links TRBV27 with TRBJ2-7, with 7 bases aligning to TRBD1. V gave up 3 bases and J gave up 4 bases; unmatched junction bases: 3. CDR1 and CDR2 from the germline V gene are MNHEY and SMNVEV (reference sequence). This CDR3 has 13 amino acids. CDR3 region: CASSLGQLYEQYF. The CDR3 DNA reads as TGTGCCAGCAGTTTGGGACAGTTATACGAGCAGTACTTC.